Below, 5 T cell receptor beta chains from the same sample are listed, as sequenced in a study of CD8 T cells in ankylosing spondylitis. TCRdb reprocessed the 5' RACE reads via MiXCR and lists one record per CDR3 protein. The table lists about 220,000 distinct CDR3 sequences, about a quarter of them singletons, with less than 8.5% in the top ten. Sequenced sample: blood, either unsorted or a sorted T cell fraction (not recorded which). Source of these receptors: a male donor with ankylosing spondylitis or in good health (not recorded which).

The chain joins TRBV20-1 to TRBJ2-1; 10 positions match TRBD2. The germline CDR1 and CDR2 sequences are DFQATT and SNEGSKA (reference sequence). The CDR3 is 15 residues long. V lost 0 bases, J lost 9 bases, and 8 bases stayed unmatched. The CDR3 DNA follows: TGCAGTGCTAGAGACTGGGGCCTAGCGGGAGTTGAGCAGTTCTTC. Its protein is CSARDWGLAGVEQFF.

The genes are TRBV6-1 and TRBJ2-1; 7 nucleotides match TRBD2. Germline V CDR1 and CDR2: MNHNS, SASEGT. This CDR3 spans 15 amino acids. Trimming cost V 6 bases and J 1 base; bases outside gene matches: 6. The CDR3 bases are TGTGCCAGCAGGAGCGGGATCTCGTCCTACAATGAGCAGTTCTTC. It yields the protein CASRSGISSYNEQFF.

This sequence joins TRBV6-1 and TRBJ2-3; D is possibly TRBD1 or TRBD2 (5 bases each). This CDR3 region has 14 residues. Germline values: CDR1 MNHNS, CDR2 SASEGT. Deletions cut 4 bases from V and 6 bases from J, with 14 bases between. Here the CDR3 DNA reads TGTGCCAGCAGTGCCCGGGGCTCTGGGGATACGCAGTATTTT. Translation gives CASSARGSGDTQYF.

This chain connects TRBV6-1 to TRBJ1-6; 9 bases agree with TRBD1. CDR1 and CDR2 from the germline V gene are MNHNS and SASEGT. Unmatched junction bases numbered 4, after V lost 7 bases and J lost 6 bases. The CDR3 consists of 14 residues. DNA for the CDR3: TGTGCCAGCATAAACAGGGGGCCTAATTCACCCCTCCACTTT. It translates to CASINRGPNSPLHF.

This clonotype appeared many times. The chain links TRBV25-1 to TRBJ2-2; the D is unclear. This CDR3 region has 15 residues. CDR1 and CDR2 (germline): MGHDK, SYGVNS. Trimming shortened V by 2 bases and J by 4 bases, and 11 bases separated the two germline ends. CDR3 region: CASSEPASGTGELFF. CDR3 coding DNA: TGTGCCAGCAGTGAACCAGCCTCCGGCACCGGGGAGCTGTTTTTT.